The 4 T cell receptor beta chains reported below all come from one sample, sequenced in a study of response to subunit inactivated influenza vaccine. Using its own MiXCR run on the RT-PCR reads, TCRdb lists one record per CDR3 protein. The table records over 750,000 distinct CDR3 sequences, approximately 21% of them present only once. This material consisted of PBMCs from blood, taken more than 4 days after vaccination. All receptors derive from a man aged 50 to 60 who received an inactivated influenza vaccine.

The chain combines TRBV9 with TRBJ2-1, with TRBD2 as a possible D gene (7 bases). With 3 bases removed from V and 4 bases from J, the gap between germline ends came to 17 bases. Germline V gene data show CDR1 as SGDLS and CDR2 as YYNGEE. The CDR3 is made up of 16 amino acids. The CDR3 reads CASSAEGDYQYNEQFF. CDR3 bases: TGTGCCAGCAGCGCTGAGGGGGACTACCAGTACAATGAGCAGTTCTTC. Full variable domain (outside the CDR3, taken from reference TRBV9 and TRBJ2-1): DSGVTQTPKHLITATGQRVTLRCSPRSGDLSVYWYQQSLDQGLQFLIQYYNGEERAKGNILERFSAQQFPDLHSELNLSSLELGDSALYFCASSAEGDYQYNEQFFGPGTRLTVL.

This clonotype appeared a single time. The rearrangement joins TRBV7-8 to TRBJ2-7; no clear D gene. The germline gives CDR1 SGHVS, CDR2 FQNEAQ. V was clipped by 1 base and J by 4 bases, with 17 bases between them. The CDR3 covers 16 residues. CDR3 sequence: CASSLGGTNWLYEQYF. The CDR3 DNA reads TGTGCCAGCAGCTTAGGAGGCACCAACTGGCTATACGAGCAGTACTTC.

This clonotype showed up just a few times. The V and J genes are TRBV4-3 and TRBJ2-1; no clear D gene. V was shortened by 0 bases and J by 0 bases, with 12 bases between the two germline ends. This CDR3 comprises 17 residues. From germline, CDR1 is LGHNA and CDR2 YSLEER. CDR3 protein: CASSQERAVGSYNEQFF. CDR3 bases: TGCGCCAGCAGCCAAGAACGGGCGGTTGGCTCCTACAATGAGCAGTTCTTC.

A few counts support this clonotype. This chain joins TRBV6-2 or TRBV6-3 and TRBJ2-1; no clear D gene. Trimming took off 2 bases at V and 10 bases at J, with 12 bases between the two ends. Germline-derived CDR1 and CDR2 are MNHEY and SVGEGT. The CDR3 runs to 13 residues. The CDR3 DNA follows: TGTGCCAGCAGTTACACCAGAATCGGGGAGCAGTTCTTC. Amino acids: CASSYTRIGEQFF.